These 6 T cell receptor beta chains share one sample of origin, sequenced in a study of blood T cell repertoires in COVID-19. TCRdb's copy holds only in-frame clones and misses some; the assay was immunoSEQ multiplex PCR. Here the sample spans approximately 200,000 clones, around nine tenths being singletons. The source material was PBMCs or T cells enriched from blood (not recorded which). The receptors come from a woman in her 30s who had been exposed to COVID-19.

The chain employs TRBV14 and TRBJ2-7; D is possibly TRBD1 (5 bases). This CDR3 comprises 14 residues. Looked up from germline, CDR1 is SGHDN and CDR2 is FVKESK. Deletions cut 0 bases from V and 6 bases from J, with 12 bases between. For the CDR3, the DNA is TGTGCCAGCAGCCAAGACCTCCAGGGTGGCGAGCAGTACTTC. Protein: CASSQDLQGGEQYF.

This chain uses TRBV15 with TRBJ1-4; perhaps TRBD1 as D (6 bases). Germline CDR1 reads LNHNV; CDR2 reads YYDKDF (reference sequence). Trimming took off 0 bases at V and 7 bases at J, with 15 bases between the two ends. This CDR3 has 16 residues. The CDR3 DNA is TGTGCCACCAGCAGAGATACAGGGTCCCTAGTTGAAAAACTGTTTTTT. Amino acids: CATSRDTGSLVEKLFF.

This clone was detected only once. The chain is built from TRBV6-1 and TRBJ2-1, with 7 bases identical to TRBD2. The CDR3 totals 15 residues. J lost 9 bases, V lost 7 bases, and 15 bases had no gene match. Germline values: CDR1 MNHNS, CDR2 SASEGT. CDR3 region: CASKPLREGRGEQFF. In DNA, the CDR3 is TGTGCCAGCAAACCGTTGAGGGAGGGACGGGGTGAGCAGTTCTTC.

Concerning this clone: This sample includes further DNA sequences coding for the same CDR3. This rearrangement joins TRBV11-2 to TRBJ1-5; weak D call: TRBD1 (5 bases). There are 15 residues in the CDR3. Trimming removed 3 bases from V and 1 base from J, with 10 bases in between. Germline V lookup: CDR1 SGHAT, CDR2 FQNNGV. As DNA, the CDR3 is TGTGCCAGCAGCTTCGCAACAGGAAGCAATCAGCCCCAGCATTTT. Translated, it gives CASSFATGSNQPQHF.

The V and J genes are TRBV5-4 and TRBJ1-2; D is unclear. CDR1 and CDR2 (germline): SGHNT, YYREEE (reference sequence). This CDR3 contains 15 residues. V lost 0 bases and J lost 2, with 11 bases in between. The DNA for the CDR3 is TGTGCCAGCAGCTTGGCCCAGTGGAGAAACTATGGCTACACCTTC. Its translation: CASSLAQWRNYGYTF.

This chain uses TRBV12-5 with TRBJ2-5; unclear D gene. Trimming left V 6 bases short and J 5 bases short, with 13 bases between. The CDR3 is 13 residues long. CDR1 is LGHNT, CDR2 FRNRAP, per germline. DNA of the CDR3: TGTGCTAGTGGCCTCCCCCGCAGGGAGACCCAGTACTTC. It specifies CASGLPRRETQYF.